Following are 17 T cell receptor beta chains from one sample sequenced in a study of beta chain features in type 1 diabetes. TCRB transcripts that were expressed got sequenced, as all of the isolated RNA had been reverse transcribed. TCRdb keeps only in-frame clones here, not all; method: immunoSEQ multiplex PCR. Among 310,000 or so clones listed, 8% to 13% were seen once. What was sequenced was naive CD4+ T cells from blood. These receptor sequences come from a woman in her thirties in good health.

The V gene is TRBV5-1, the J gene TRBJ2-2; the D is unclear. With 1 base removed from V and 1 base from J, the gap between germline ends came to 8 bases. Per germline, CDR1 SGHRS and CDR2 YFSETQ. The CDR3 length is 15 residues. CDR3 in amino acids: CASSLIAQNTGELFF. CDR3 bases: TGCGCCAGCAGCTTGATCGCACAGAACACCGGGGAGCTGTTTTTT.

J is TRBJ2-1 and V is TRBV11-1; a possible D gene is TRBD2 (5 bases). Trimming removed 5 bases at V and 15 bases at J, with 17 bases between. The germline gives CDR1 SGHAT, CDR2 FQDESV (reference sequence). This CDR3 region has 12 residues. CDR3 sequence reads: CASSPGSALAFF. CDR3 in DNA: TGTGCCAGCAGCCCCGGGTCGGCCCTAGCGTTCTTC.

This clone appeared a few times. The V call is TRBV7-9, the J call TRBJ2-6; D remains unclear. V lost 6 bases and J lost 3, with 15 bases in between. The length of the CDR3 is 16 residues. CDR1 is SEHNR, CDR2 FQNEAQ, per germline (reference sequence). Here the CDR3 DNA reads TGTGCCAGCAGGAACACACAGCTACTTGGGGCCAACGTCCTGACTTTC. Its translation: CASRNTQLLGANVLTF.

The V gene is TRBV10-3, the J gene TRBJ2-1; 7 nucleotides line up with TRBD1. The germline V gene has CDR1 ENHRY and CDR2 SYGVKD. The CDR3 is made up of 14 amino acids. The J segment lost 0 bases and the V segment lost 8 bases, leaving 4 bases of the junction unmatched. The CDR3 region is CAIGRDSSYNEQFF. CDR3 bases: TGTGCCATCGGCCGGGACAGCTCCTACAATGAGCAGTTCTTC.

This clone was seen only a few times. This chain joins TRBV19 and TRBJ2-7; 10 bases match TRBD2. The CDR3 spans 15 residues. The junction had 6 bases not matched to a gene; V was cut back by 4 bases and J by 3 bases. Germline CDR1 reads LNHDA; CDR2 reads SQIVND (reference sequence). The CDR3: CASSTTTSGFYEQYF. In nucleotides, the CDR3 is TGTGCCAGTAGTACGACGACTAGCGGGTTCTACGAGCAGTACTTC.

In its sample, this clone was seen a few times. V usage is TRBV5-1 and J usage is TRBJ2-2, with 10 bases identical to TRBD2. The CDR3 consists of 18 residues. CDR1 and CDR2 from the germline V gene are SGHRS and YFSETQ. The V segment lost 2 bases and the J segment 0 bases; nucleotides outside the gene matches: 7. The CDR3 nucleotides are TGCGCCAGCAGCTTAGCGGGAGGGCTGAGCACGAACACCGGGGAGCTGTTTTTT. Translating gives CASSLAGGLSTNTGELFF.

In its sample, this clone was seen a few times. The chain uses TRBV28 and TRBJ1-4; D remains ambiguous. Trimming removed 7 bases from V and 5 bases from J, with 5 bases in between. This CDR3 contains 11 residues. From germline, CDR1 is MDHEN and CDR2 SYDVKM. The CDR3 coding sequence is TGTGCCAGCACCGGGAATGAAAAACTGTTTTTT. Protein: CASTGNEKLFF.

This chain uses TRBV7-2 with TRBJ1-5, with a weak D call TRBD1 (6 bases). This CDR3 is 16 amino acids long. V was pared by 5 bases and J by 5 bases, with 19 bases between. The germline V gene encodes CDR1 SGHTA and CDR2 FQGNSA. Written as DNA, the CDR3 is TGTGCCAGCAGCCCGCCCAGGGGAGACGGTGATCAGCCCCAGCATTTT. It translates to CASSPPRGDGDQPQHF. Based on the CDR3 plus reference TRBV7-2 and TRBJ1-5, the full variable domain is GAGVSQSPSNKVTEKGKDVELRCDPISGHTALYWYRQSLGQGLEFLIYFQGNSAPDKSGLPSDRFSAERTGGSVSTLTIQRTQQEDSAVYLCASSPPRGDGDQPQHFGDGTRLSIL.

The genes are TRBV6-4 and TRBJ2-1, with D tentatively TRBD1 (6 bases). The CDR3 loop spans 13 amino acids. Germline V gene data show CDR1 as MRHNA and CDR2 as SNTAGT. The V gene lost 6 bases and the J gene lost 2 bases, with 8 bases spanning the gap. CDR3 residues: CASSGTPYNEQFF. In nucleotides, the CDR3 is TGTGCCAGCAGCGGGACACCCTACAATGAGCAGTTCTTC.

This clone was recorded a few times. The CDR3 DNA reads TGTGCCACCAGGAGTGGACTGGTCCCCGGTGGCTACACCTTC. This gives the protein CATRSGLVPGGYTF. V usage is TRBV15 and J usage is TRBJ1-2, with D hard to call. CDR1 is LNHNV and CDR2 is YYDKDF in the germline V gene (reference sequence). The V end was cut by 6 bases, the J end by 7 bases, with 18 bases between. This CDR3 has 14 residues.

This clone was recorded a few times. The rearrangement joins TRBV6-5 to TRBJ2-7, with 12 bases matching TRBD2. Germline V gives CDR1 MNHEY, CDR2 SVGAGI. Germline trimming cut 5 bases from V and 4 bases from J; bases unmatched to any gene: 3. The CDR3 contains 14 residues. Here the CDR3 DNA reads TGTGCCAGCAGTAGACTAGCGGGAGAATACGAGCAGTACTTC. It codes for CASSRLAGEYEQYF.

This clone has a handful of counts. The chain links TRBV15 to TRBJ1-1; D is unresolved. In germline, CDR1 is LNHNV, CDR2 YYDKDF (reference sequence). The CDR3 has 14 residues. Between the trimmed V and J ends, which lost 0 bases and 13 bases, there was a span of 18 bases. CDR3 nucleotide sequence: TGTGCCACCAGCAGAGATCCGAGCGGAGACATTGTTTTCTTT. Encoded protein: CATSRDPSGDIVFF.

This clone occurred a few times. The J gene is TRBJ1-2, the V gene TRBV18; TRBD1 aligns across 7 bases. The CDR3 is 13 residues long. Germline values: CDR1 KGHSH, CDR2 LQKENI. V shed 4 bases, J shed 10 bases, and the junction held 9 bases outside the gene matches. The CDR3 loop is CASSLRQGSDYTF. The CDR3 nucleotides are TGTGCCAGCTCACTAAGACAGGGCTCCGACTACACCTTC.

The chain uses TRBV7-9 and TRBJ2-1, with D tentatively TRBD1 (5 bases). The CDR3 loop spans 16 amino acids. Trimming left V 5 bases short and J 1 base short, with 15 bases between. The germline V gene has CDR1 SEHNR and CDR2 FQNEAQ (reference sequence). The CDR3 spells CASSTVTALSYNEQFF. In DNA form, the CDR3 reads TGTGCCAGCAGCACCGTGACAGCCCTATCCTACAATGAGCAGTTCTTC.

This clone was recorded a few times. V usage is TRBV9 and J usage is TRBJ2-1; 9 nucleotides line up with TRBD2. The CDR3 consists of 15 residues. The V and J ends lost 5 bases and 0 bases, in that order; junction bases with no gene match: 3. Germline V gives CDR1 SGDLS, CDR2 YYNGEE. The CDR3 region is CASRASGNSYNEQFF. In nucleotides, the CDR3 is TGTGCCAGCAGGGCTAGCGGGAACTCCTACAATGAGCAGTTCTTC.

The chain joins TRBV9 to TRBJ2-2; 9 bases match TRBD2. Germline CDR1 reads SGDLS; CDR2 reads YYNGEE. The CDR3 has 17 residues. Trimming removed 9 bases from V and 3 bases from J; junction bases left unmatched: 15. In DNA form, the CDR3 reads TGTGCCACCTCAACGACTAGCGGAAGCTGGGACACCGGGGAGCTGTTTTTT. It yields the protein CATSTTSGSWDTGELFF.

This clone turned up a few times. The chain employs TRBV28 and TRBJ2-3, with 11 bases identical to TRBD2. Per the germline V gene, CDR1 is MDHEN and CDR2 is SYDVKM. With 5 bases clipped from V and 2 bases from J, the junction kept 9 bases outside the gene matches. The CDR3 extends over 17 amino acids. This chain's CDR3 is CASSLTLAGGYTDTQYF. In DNA form, the CDR3 reads TGTGCCAGCAGTCTCACTTTAGCGGGAGGGTACACAGATACGCAGTATTTT. The full variable domain, its missing parts supplied by reference TRBV28 and TRBJ2-3, is DVKVTQSSRYLVKRTGEKVFLECVQDMDHENMFWYRQDPGLGLRLIYFSYDVKMKEKGDIPEGYSVSREKKERFSLILESASTNQTSMYLCASSLTLAGGYTDTQYFGPGTRLTVL.